This entry features one TCR beta chain sequence. Clones were read by immunoSEQ multiplex PCR, and TCRdb kept only the in-frame ones, dropping some. The top ten clones hold about 1.1% of a sample with under 500,000 clones, 75% to 90% of them seen once. Allocation to cohorts depended on clinical history reported by the participants. These data are taken from a study of blood T cell repertoires in COVID-19. Overall study context: The United States, Italy and Spain were the sources of the acute and convalescent COVID-19 samples.

The CDR3 loop spans 15 amino acids. The ends lost 3 bases at V and 7 bases at J; junction bases unmatched: 9. Germline assignment: CDR1 SGHVS and CDR2 FNYEAQ. This TCR came from a man aged 25 to 40 who had recovered from COVID-19. What was sequenced was PBMCs or T cells enriched from blood (not recorded which). V and J are TRBV7-6 and TRBJ2-1; TRBD2 aligns across 7 bases. The CDR3 sequence is CASSFVSGNSNEQFF. The CDR3 DNA reads TGTGCCAGCAGCTTTGTCAGCGGGAACTCAAATGAGCAGTTCTTC.